This T cell receptor beta chain was sequenced during a study of cytomegalovirus exposure and HLA in healthy donors. Study findings and constraints: In an earlier analysis, about 90% or about 30%: the productive usage of most TCR beta V segments. Later work found most CMV-associated TCR beta chains apparently HLA-restricted. Because they were indistinguishable, some V segments, including TRBV6-2 and TRBV6-3, were excluded.

The germline CDR1 and CDR2 sequences are SGHRS and YFSETQ. V was clipped by 5 bases and J by 3 bases; unmatched bases: 7. The CDR3 runs 15 residues. PCR amplification relied on 60 Vbeta primers (plus 13 Jbeta primers). The assay was immunoSEQ multiplex PCR, and TCRdb's table has in-frame clones only and misses some. The sample carries 150,000 to 200,000 clones, roughly 85% recorded once. Comments on this clone: Its matching antigen is unknown.

This sequence originates from a young man in good health and CMV-seropositive. The sequenced material came from PBMCs. The chain uses TRBV5-1 and TRBJ2-3; 9 positions match TRBD2. The CDR3 region has the DNA TGCGCCAGCAGGTCTAGCGGGGTGGATACAGATACGCAGTATTTT. Translating it yields CASRSSGVDTDTQYF.